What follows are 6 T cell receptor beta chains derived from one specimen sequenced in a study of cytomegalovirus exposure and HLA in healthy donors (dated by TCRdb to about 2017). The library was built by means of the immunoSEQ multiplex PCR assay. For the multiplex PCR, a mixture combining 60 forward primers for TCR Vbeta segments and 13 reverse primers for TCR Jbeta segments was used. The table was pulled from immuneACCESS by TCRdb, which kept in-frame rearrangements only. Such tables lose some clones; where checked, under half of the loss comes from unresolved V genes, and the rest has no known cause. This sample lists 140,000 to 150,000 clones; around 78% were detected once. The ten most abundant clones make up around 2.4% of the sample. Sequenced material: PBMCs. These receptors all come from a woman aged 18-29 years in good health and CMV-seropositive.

This CDR3 is CASSIGPSRGTEAFF. The CDR3 DNA reads as TGTGCCAGTAGTATAGGTCCGTCCAGGGGCACTGAAGCTTTCTTT. J is TRBJ1-1 and V is TRBV19, with TRBD1 as a possible D gene (6 bases). The V gene lost 1 base and the J gene lost 4 bases, with 13 bases spanning the gap. CDR1 LNHDA and CDR2 SQIVND come from the germline V gene (reference sequence). The CDR3 consists of 15 residues.

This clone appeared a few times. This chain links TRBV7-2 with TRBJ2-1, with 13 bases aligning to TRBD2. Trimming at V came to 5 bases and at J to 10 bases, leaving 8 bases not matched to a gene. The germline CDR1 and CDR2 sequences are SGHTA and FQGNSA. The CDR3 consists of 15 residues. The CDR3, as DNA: TGTGCCAGCAGCCTAGGACTAGCGGGGGAGGGCGAGCAGTTCTTC. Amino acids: CASSLGLAGEGEQFF.

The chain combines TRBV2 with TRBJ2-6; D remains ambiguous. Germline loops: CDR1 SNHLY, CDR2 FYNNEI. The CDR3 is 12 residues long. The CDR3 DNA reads TGTGCTTCAAACTCTGGGGCCAACGTCCTGACTTTC. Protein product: CASNSGANVLTF.

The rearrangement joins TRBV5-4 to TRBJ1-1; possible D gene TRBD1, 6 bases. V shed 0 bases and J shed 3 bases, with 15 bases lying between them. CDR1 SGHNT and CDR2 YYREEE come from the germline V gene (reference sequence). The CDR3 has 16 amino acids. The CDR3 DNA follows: TGTGCCAGCAGCTTGGGTCCTAGGGGGGGCTACACTGAAGCTTTCTTT. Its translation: CASSLGPRGGYTEAFF.

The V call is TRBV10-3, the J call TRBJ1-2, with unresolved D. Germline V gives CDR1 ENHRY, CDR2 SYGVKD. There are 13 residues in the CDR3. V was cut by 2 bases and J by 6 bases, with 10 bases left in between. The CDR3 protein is CAISEDNLDGYTF. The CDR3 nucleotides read TGTGCCATCAGTGAGGACAACTTGGATGGCTACACCTTC.

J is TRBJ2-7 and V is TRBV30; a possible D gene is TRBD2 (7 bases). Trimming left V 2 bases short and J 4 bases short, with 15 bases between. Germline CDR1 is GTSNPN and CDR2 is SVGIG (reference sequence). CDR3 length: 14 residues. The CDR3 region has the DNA TGTGCCTGGAGTAGTAGGGGGGGATTTTACGAGCAGTACTTC. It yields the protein CAWSSRGGFYEQYF. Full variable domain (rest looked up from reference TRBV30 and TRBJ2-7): SQTIHQWPATLVQPVGSPLSLECTVEGTSNPNLYWYRQAAGRGLQLLFYSVGIGQISSEVPQNLSASRPQDRQFILSSKKLLLSDSGFYLCAWSSRGGFYEQYFGPGTRLTVT.